These 28 T cell receptor beta chains originate from one sample sequenced in a study of blood T cell repertoires in COVID-19. Clones were read by immunoSEQ multiplex PCR, and TCRdb kept only the in-frame ones, dropping some. The table includes 75,000 to 95,000 clones, 74% detected once. Sample: peripheral blood. The receptors here all came from a man between 65 and 85 years old with COVID-19, enrolled during active disease.

J is TRBJ2-7 and V is TRBV27; 9 nucleotides line up with TRBD2. The CDR3 is made up of 16 amino acids. CDR1 is MNHEY, CDR2 SMNVEV, per germline (reference sequence). The junction had 13 bases not matched to a gene; V was cut back by 6 bases and J by 4 bases. CDR3 in DNA: TGTGCCAGCAGCTTTAGCGGGGGCACCACTAAATACGAGCAGTACTTC. It encodes CASSFSGGTTKYEQYF.

This sequence joins TRBV27 and TRBJ2-2; D may be TRBD1 (6 bases). The CDR3 contains 18 residues. V shed 6 bases and J shed 0 bases, with 20 bases lying between them. CDR1 and CDR2 (germline): MNHEY, SMNVEV (reference sequence). The CDR3 DNA follows: TGTGCCAGCAGGTGGGGGACAAACGCCTTAACGAACACCGGGGAGCTGTTTTTT. Translating gives CASRWGTNALTNTGELFF.

V is TRBV28 and J is TRBJ2-7; no firm D call. Germline CDR1 MDHEN, CDR2 SYDVKM. Trimming cost V 7 bases and J 0 bases, with 13 bases left between them. This CDR3 spans 14 amino acids. The CDR3 sequence is CASKLVERSYEQYF. CDR3 nucleotide sequence: TGTGCCAGCAAGTTAGTGGAGCGCTCCTACGAGCAGTACTTC.

Of note for this clone: One junction end does not reproduce the germline sequence, and a read error may be involved. The chain links TRBV7-7 to TRBJ2-1; D is perhaps TRBD2 (6 bases). CDR1 and CDR2 from the germline V gene are SSHAT and FNYEAQ (reference sequence). The CDR3 is made up of 15 amino acids. CDR3 bases: TGTGCTAGCAGCTTAGACTTGACTAGTGCGAATGAGCAGTTCTTC. Its translation: CASSLDLTSANEQFF. Together with reference TRBV7-7 and TRBJ2-1, the CDR3 gives the full variable domain: GAGVSQSPRYKVTKRGQDVTLRCDPISSHATLYWYQQALGQGPEFLTYFNYEAQPDKSGLPSDRFSAERPEGSISTLTIQRTEQRDSAMYRCASSLDLTSANEQFFGPGTRLTVL.

This chain uses TRBV4-1 with TRBJ1-5; unclear D gene. Germline CDR1 reads MGHRA; CDR2 reads YSYEKL. CDR3 length: 17 residues. V shed 1 base and J shed 0 bases, with 13 bases lying between them. The CDR3 DNA is TGCGCCAGCAGCCAAGGGTTAGTATACGCTAGCAATCAGCCCCAGCATTTT. This sequence encodes CASSQGLVYASNQPQHF.

This sequence joins TRBV3-1 (or the pseudogene TRBV3-2) and TRBJ1-5; 9 bases map to TRBD1. This CDR3 spans 17 amino acids. Germline CDR1 reads LGHDT; CDR2 reads YNNKEL (reference sequence). With V trimmed by 2 bases and J by 4 bases, 9 bases remained unmatched. CDR3 coding DNA: TGTGCCAGCAGCCAATTCCTCCGGGACAGGGAGAATCAGCCCCAGCATTTT. It translates to CASSQFLRDRENQPQHF.

The CDR3 region has the DNA TGTGCCAGCAGCTTAGTACAGGGGAACACTGAAGCTTTCTTT. Residues: CASSLVQGNTEAFF. This chain joins TRBV7-8 and TRBJ1-1, with a weak D call TRBD1 (6 bases). This CDR3 comprises 14 residues. Germline V gives CDR1 SGHVS, CDR2 FQNEAQ. Trimming removed 1 base at V and 1 base at J, with 7 bases between.

The chain recombines TRBV13 with TRBJ1-1; D remains unclear. V shed 3 bases and J shed 7 bases, with 9 bases lying between them. The germline gives CDR1 PRHDT, CDR2 FYEKMQ (reference sequence). The CDR3 runs 12 residues. In DNA form, the CDR3 reads TGTGCCAGCAGCTTGTATTCTTATGAAGCTTTCTTT. Protein product: CASSLYSYEAFF.

This sequence joins TRBV5-5 and TRBJ2-7; no reliable D call. The CDR3 covers 14 residues. Trimming cost V 0 bases and J 5 bases, with 12 bases left between them. The germline V gene has CDR1 SGHKS and CDR2 YYEKEE (reference sequence). CDR3 protein: CASSLAGPLNEQYF. DNA for the CDR3: TGTGCCAGCAGCTTGGCAGGTCCCCTAAACGAGCAGTACTTC.

The chain combines TRBV6-2 or TRBV6-3 with TRBJ2-2; 8 bases align to TRBD2. CDR1 is MNHEY, CDR2 SVGEGT, per germline. With 6 bases clipped from V and 5 bases from J, the junction kept 5 bases outside the gene matches. The CDR3 covers 14 residues. The CDR3 reads CASSPGGGTGELFF. The CDR3 region has the DNA TGTGCCAGCAGCCCCGGGGGGGGGACCGGGGAGCTGTTTTTT.

This clone occurred a few times. The chain recombines TRBV28 with TRBJ1-5; 10 bases match TRBD1. The V and J ends lost 5 bases and 6 bases, in that order; junction bases with no gene match: 7. The length of the CDR3 is 15 residues. Germline assignment: CDR1 MDHEN and CDR2 SYDVKM. Here the CDR3 reads CASSAGTGVIQPQHF. In DNA, the CDR3 is TGTGCCAGCAGTGCCGGGACAGGGGTTATTCAGCCCCAGCATTTT.

This clone showed up just a few times. The rearrangement links TRBV10-3 to TRBJ2-1; 10 bases are a match to TRBD1. The J segment lost 7 bases and the V segment lost 4 bases, leaving 10 bases of the junction unmatched. The CDR3 runs 16 residues. The germline gives CDR1 ENHRY, CDR2 SYGVKD. The CDR3 sequence: CAISGGGRTGGNEQFF. CDR3 sequence (DNA): TGTGCCATCAGTGGGGGCGGGAGGACAGGGGGAAATGAGCAGTTCTTC.

The rearrangement links TRBV29-1 to TRBJ1-4, with D unresolved. The V end lost 5 bases, the J end lost 5 bases, and 9 bases lay between the germline ends. The germline gives CDR1 SQVTM, CDR2 ANQGSEA. The CDR3 runs 12 residues. The CDR3 DNA reads as TGCAGCGTTTCATGGGCCAATGAAAAACTGTTTTTT. The encoded protein is CSVSWANEKLFF.

The chain employs TRBV30 and TRBJ1-1, with D possibly TRBD1 on 5 matching bases. Deletions cut 0 bases from V and 9 bases from J, with 8 bases between. There are 11 residues in the CDR3. Germline CDR1 GTSNPN, CDR2 SVGIG (reference sequence). The DNA of the CDR3 is TGTGCCTGGAGTGTCCAGGGAAAAGCTTTCTTT. Translation gives CAWSVQGKAFF.

This clone was detected once. The rearrangement links TRBV27 to TRBJ2-7, with 8 bases matching TRBD1. From germline, CDR1 is MNHEY and CDR2 SMNVEV (reference sequence). The CDR3 covers 14 residues. Trimming at V came to 3 bases and at J to 5 bases, leaving 6 bases not matched to a gene. This chain's CDR3 is CASSFSGGYHEQYF. For the CDR3, the DNA is TGTGCCAGCAGTTTCTCAGGGGGCTACCACGAGCAGTACTTC.

This clone has just a few counts. The genes are TRBV28 and TRBJ2-7, with D hard to call. The V end lost 3 bases, the J end lost 2 bases, and 11 bases lay between the germline ends. The CDR3 covers 14 residues. Germline-derived CDR1 and CDR2 are MDHEN and SYDVKM. As DNA, the CDR3 is TGTGCCAGCAGTTTCCTGGCTCTGGCCTACGAGCAGTACTTC. Translation gives CASSFLALAYEQYF.

V usage is TRBV6-5 and J usage is TRBJ1-5, with 10 nucleotides matching TRBD1. V was clipped by 5 bases and J by 6 bases; unmatched bases: 7. The germline CDR1 and CDR2 sequences are MNHEY and SVGAGI. CDR3 length: 15 amino acids. In DNA, the CDR3 is TGTGCCAGCAGTCAAAGGGACAGGGGATTTCAGCCCCAGCATTTT. As protein: CASSQRDRGFQPQHF.

This clone appeared once. V gene TRBV3-1 (or the pseudogene TRBV3-2) combines with J gene TRBJ2-2, with TRBD2 identical over 8 bases. V lost 0 bases and J lost 5; bases outside the gene matches: 8. CDR1 is LGHDT and CDR2 is YNNKEL in the germline V gene (reference sequence). This CDR3 has 17 residues. The CDR3: CASSQEWGGGPTGELFF. As DNA, the CDR3 is TGTGCCAGCAGCCAAGAATGGGGCGGGGGGCCAACCGGGGAGCTGTTTTTT.

The V and J genes are TRBV11-2 and TRBJ2-3; tentative D call: TRBD2 (5 bases). The CDR3 spans 14 residues. CDR1 is SGHAT, CDR2 FQNNGV, per germline. Between the trimmed V and J ends, which lost 0 bases and 4 bases, there was a span of 8 bases. In DNA, the CDR3 is TGTGCCAGCAGCTTAGATAACGGGGCAGATACGCAGTATTTT. It is translated as CASSLDNGADTQYF.

The chain links TRBV5-1 to TRBJ1-1; 8 bases fit TRBD1. Per germline, CDR1 SGHRS and CDR2 YFSETQ. V shed 0 bases, J shed 4 bases, and the junction held 5 bases outside the gene matches. This CDR3 region has 15 residues. The CDR3 loop is CASSLGAGGITEAFF. The CDR3 region has the DNA TGCGCCAGCAGCTTGGGCGCAGGGGGCATCACTGAAGCTTTCTTT.

The chain joins TRBV6-5 to TRBJ1-1, with 10 bases lining up with TRBD1. The CDR3 loop spans 14 amino acids. J was trimmed by 10 bases and V by 4 bases; bases with no gene match: 9. Germline lookup yields CDR1 MNHEY and CDR2 SVGAGI. The CDR3 protein is CASSFLPGQGLAFF. The CDR3 coding sequence is TGTGCCAGCAGTTTTCTGCCGGGACAGGGGTTAGCTTTCTTT.

The V gene is TRBV5-4, the J gene TRBJ1-2, with a tentative D call TRBD1 (5 bases). Looked up from germline, CDR1 is SGHNT and CDR2 is YYREEE (reference sequence). The CDR3 covers 14 residues. V was pared by 0 bases and J by 4 bases, with 10 bases between. CDR3 in amino acids: CASSLVGGSYGYTF. CDR3 bases: TGTGCCAGCAGCTTGGTCGGGGGGAGCTATGGCTACACCTTC.

This chain joins TRBV4-3 and TRBJ1-5; D is perhaps TRBD1 (6 bases). Germline lookup yields CDR1 LGHNA and CDR2 YSLEER. Trimming pared 1 base from V and 4 bases from J, leaving 8 bases between. The length of the CDR3 is 14 residues. This CDR3 reads CASSQGTGNQPQHF. The CDR3 DNA sequence: TGCGCCAGCAGCCAAGGTACAGGGAATCAGCCCCAGCATTTT.

The chain links TRBV5-1 to TRBJ2-7, with 11 bases aligning to TRBD1. The V gene's germline CDR1 is SGHRS and CDR2 YFSETQ. The junction had 4 bases not matched to a gene; V was cut back by 1 base and J by 4 bases. The CDR3 length is 15 residues. DNA for the CDR3: TGCGCCAGCAGCTTGACTGGGACAGGGGGTTACGAGCAGTACTTC. It is translated as CASSLTGTGGYEQYF.

This sequence joins TRBV6-1 and TRBJ2-3, with D maybe TRBD1 (6 bases). The V end was cut by 2 bases, the J end by 5 bases, with 17 bases between. The CDR3 sequence is 16 residues long. Germline values: CDR1 MNHNS, CDR2 SASEGT. The CDR3 protein is CASSEQGLGGVDTQYF. DNA for the CDR3: TGTGCCAGCAGTGAACAGGGGCTCGGTGGAGTAGATACGCAGTATTTT.

The gene calls are TRBV7-3 and TRBJ2-3, with a weak D call TRBD2 (7 bases). The ends were cut back, 5 bases at V and 0 bases at J, with 12 bases in the middle. Germline V gives CDR1 SGHTA, CDR2 FQGTGA. This CDR3 is built from 15 residues. CDR3: CASSARGASTDTQYF. The CDR3 DNA reads TGTGCCAGCAGCGCCCGGGGGGCTAGCACAGATACGCAGTATTTT.

The chain recombines TRBV9 with TRBJ1-1, with D hard to call. Germline lookup yields CDR1 SGDLS and CDR2 YYNGEE. Trimming pared 0 bases from V and 5 bases from J, leaving 8 bases between. The CDR3 runs to 13 residues. CDR3 sequence (DNA): TGTGCCAGCAGCGTAGAGTCGGGGACTGAAGCTTTCTTT. It yields the protein CASSVESGTEAFF.

This clone was observed a single time. The J gene is TRBJ2-7, the V gene TRBV5-6; 9 bases fit TRBD2. Germline V gene sequence: CDR1 SGHDT, CDR2 YYEEEE. CDR3 size: 12 residues. The junction had 1 base not matched to a gene; V was cut back by 2 bases and J by 7 bases. The CDR3 here is CASSLTSGEQYF. The DNA for the CDR3 is TGTGCCAGCAGCTTAACTAGCGGGGAGCAGTACTTC.